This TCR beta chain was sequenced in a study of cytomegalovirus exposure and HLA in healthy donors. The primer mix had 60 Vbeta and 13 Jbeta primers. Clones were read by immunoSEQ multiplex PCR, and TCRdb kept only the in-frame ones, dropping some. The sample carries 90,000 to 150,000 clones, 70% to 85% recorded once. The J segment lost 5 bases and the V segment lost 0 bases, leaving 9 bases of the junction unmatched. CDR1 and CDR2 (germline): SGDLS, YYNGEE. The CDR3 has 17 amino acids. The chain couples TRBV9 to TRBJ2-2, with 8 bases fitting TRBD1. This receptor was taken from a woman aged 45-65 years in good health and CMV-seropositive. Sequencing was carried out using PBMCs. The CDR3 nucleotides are TGTGCCAGCAGCGTAGACAGGGGGATAGGTCCTACCGGGGAGCTGTTTTTT. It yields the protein CASSVDRGIGPTGELFF.